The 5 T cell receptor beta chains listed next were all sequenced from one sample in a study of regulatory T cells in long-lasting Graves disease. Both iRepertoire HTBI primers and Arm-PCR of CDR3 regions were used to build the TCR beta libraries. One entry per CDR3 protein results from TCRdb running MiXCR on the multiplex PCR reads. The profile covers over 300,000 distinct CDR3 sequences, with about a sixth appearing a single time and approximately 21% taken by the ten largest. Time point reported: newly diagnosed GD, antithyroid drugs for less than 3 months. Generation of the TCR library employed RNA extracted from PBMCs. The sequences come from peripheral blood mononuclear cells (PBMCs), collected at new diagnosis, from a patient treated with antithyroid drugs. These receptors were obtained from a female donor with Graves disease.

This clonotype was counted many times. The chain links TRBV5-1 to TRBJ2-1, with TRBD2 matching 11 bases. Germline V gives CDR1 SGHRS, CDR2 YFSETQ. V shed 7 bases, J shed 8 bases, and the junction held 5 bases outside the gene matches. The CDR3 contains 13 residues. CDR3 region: CASCSGGADEQFF. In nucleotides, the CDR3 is TGCGCCAGCTGTAGCGGGGGGGCCGATGAGCAGTTCTTC.

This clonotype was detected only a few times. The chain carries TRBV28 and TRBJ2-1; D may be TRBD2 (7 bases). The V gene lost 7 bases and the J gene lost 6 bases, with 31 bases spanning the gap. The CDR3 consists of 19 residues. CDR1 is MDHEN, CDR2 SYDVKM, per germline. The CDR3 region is CASTNRGYRVYGGGNEQFF. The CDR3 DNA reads TGTGCCAGCACAAATCGCGGGTACAGGGTTTATGGGGGGGGCAATGAGCAGTTCTTC. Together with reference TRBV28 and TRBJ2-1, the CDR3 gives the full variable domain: DVKVTQSSRYLVKRTGEKVFLECVQDMDHENMFWYRQDPGLGLRLIYFSYDVKMKEKGDIPEGYSVSREKKERFSLILESASTNQTSMYLCASTNRGYRVYGGGNEQFFGPGTRLTVL.

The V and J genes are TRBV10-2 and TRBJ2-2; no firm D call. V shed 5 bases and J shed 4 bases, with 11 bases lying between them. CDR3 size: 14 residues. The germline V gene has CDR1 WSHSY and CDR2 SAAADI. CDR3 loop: CASSPSVSTGELFF. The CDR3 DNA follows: TGCGCCAGCAGTCCTAGTGTCTCCACCGGGGAGCTGTTTTTT.

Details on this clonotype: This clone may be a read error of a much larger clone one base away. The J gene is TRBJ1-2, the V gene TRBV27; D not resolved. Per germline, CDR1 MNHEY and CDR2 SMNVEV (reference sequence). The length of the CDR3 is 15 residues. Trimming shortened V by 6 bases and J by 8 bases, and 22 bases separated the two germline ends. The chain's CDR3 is CASRMTGRAPRGYTF. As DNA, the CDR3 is TGTGCCAGCAGGATGACTGGACGGGCCCCCAGGGGCTACACCTTC.

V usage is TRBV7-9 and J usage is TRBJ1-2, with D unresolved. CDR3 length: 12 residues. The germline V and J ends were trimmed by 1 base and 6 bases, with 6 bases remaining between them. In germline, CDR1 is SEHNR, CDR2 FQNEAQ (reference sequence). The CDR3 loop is CASSLGQHGYTF. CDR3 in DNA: TGTGCCAGCAGCTTAGGGCAGCATGGCTACACCTTC. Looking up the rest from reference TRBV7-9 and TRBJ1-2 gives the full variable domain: DTGVSQNPRHKITKRGQNVTFRCDPISEHNRLYWYRQTLGQGPEFLTYFQNEAQLEKSRLLSDRFSAERPKGSFSTLEIQRTEQGDSAMYLCASSLGQHGYTFGSGTRLTVV.